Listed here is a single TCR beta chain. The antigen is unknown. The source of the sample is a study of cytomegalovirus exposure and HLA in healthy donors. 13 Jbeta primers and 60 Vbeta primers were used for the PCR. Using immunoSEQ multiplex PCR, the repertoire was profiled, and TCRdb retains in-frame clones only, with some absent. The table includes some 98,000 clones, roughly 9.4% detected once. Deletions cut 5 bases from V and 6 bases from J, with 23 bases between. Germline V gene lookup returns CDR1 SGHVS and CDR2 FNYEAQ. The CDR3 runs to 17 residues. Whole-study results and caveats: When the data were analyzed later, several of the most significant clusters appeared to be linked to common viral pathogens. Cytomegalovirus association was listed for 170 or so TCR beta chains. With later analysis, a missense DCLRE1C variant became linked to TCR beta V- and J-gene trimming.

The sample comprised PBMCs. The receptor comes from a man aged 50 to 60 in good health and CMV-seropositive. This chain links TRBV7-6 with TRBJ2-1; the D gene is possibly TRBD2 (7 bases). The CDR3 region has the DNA TGTGCCAGCAGCCCTCGTCAGGGGAGGGGGTCTTCCAATGAGCAGTTCTTC. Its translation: CASSPRQGRGSSNEQFF.